This TCR beta chain was found in a study of Graves' ophthalmopathy and Graves' hyperthyroidism. Beta-chain TCR CDR3 regions were amplified from RNA transcripts. An initial RT-PCR round employing HTBI primers preceded a second-round multiplex PCR. TCRdb itself ran the multiplex PCR reads through MiXCR, one entry per CDR3 protein. The data contain 350,000 or so distinct CDR3 sequences, about 17% of them singletons. This clonotype was seen many times. Trimming cost V 3 bases and J 5 bases; bases outside gene matches: 1. This CDR3 comprises 15 residues. Germline V gene sequence: CDR1 LNHDA, CDR2 SQIVND (reference sequence).

Sequencing was performed on peripheral blood. This chain uses TRBV19 with TRBJ1-6; 10 bases fit TRBD1. The clonotype comes from an adult man with Graves' ophthalmopathy. CDR3 in amino acids: CASSIGTGDNSPLHF. CDR3 DNA: TGTGCCAGTAGTATCGGGACAGGGGATAATTCACCCCTCCACTTT.